Below, 2 T cell receptor beta chains from the same sample are listed, as sequenced in a study of blood T cells in healthy people across ages. Through a sample-barcoded 5' primer and a J-beta primer mix, a second PCR was run for roughly 6 to 12 cycles. TCRdb reprocessed the 5' RACE reads with MiXCR, giving one entry per CDR3 protein. Here the sample spans around 870,000 distinct CDR3 sequences, 25% to 30% being singletons. The sample consisted of blood. These TCRs come from a woman over 75 in good health.

In this sample, this clonotype turned up a few times. This rearrangement joins TRBV20-1 to TRBJ2-3; 12 bases are shared with TRBD1. There are 16 residues in the CDR3. Trimming removed 4 bases from V and 6 bases from J; junction bases left unmatched: 11. Looked up from germline, CDR1 is DFQATT and CDR2 is SNEGSKA (reference sequence). The CDR3 DNA reads TGCAGTGCTACCACCCGGGACAGGGGGCTTGGTGATACGCAGTATTTT. It translates to CSATTRDRGLGDTQYF.

As concerns this clonotype: A junction end diverges from the germline sequence, so it may reflect a read error. This chain connects TRBV3-1 to TRBJ1-2, with 7 bases that match TRBD1. The CDR3 loop spans 13 amino acids. Germline V gene sequence: CDR1 LGHDT, CDR2 YNNKEL (reference sequence). CDR3 in amino acids: CVSSQQGTYGYTF. CDR3 bases: TGTGTCAGCAGCCAACAGGGGACGTATGGCTACACCTTC.